The 23 T cell receptor beta chains listed next were all sequenced from one sample in a study of T-cell reconstitution after alpha-beta-depleted transplantation in children. The TCRbeta library was prepared with unique molecular identifiers. A single record per CDR3 protein comes from TCRdb applying MiXCR to the PCR reads. The table lists roughly 15,000 distinct CDR3 sequences, 4.5% to 5.5% of them singletons, with approximately 6.9% in the top ten. Sample: PBMCs, taken before TCRalphabeta/CD19-depleted stem cell transplant. These TCRs come from a boy aged 10-17 years with acute lymphoblastic leukemia, due to receive a stem cell transplant.

This clonotype was counted ten times or more. The chain uses TRBV28 and TRBJ2-7; possibly TRBD1 or TRBD2 for D (5 bases each). There are 14 residues in the CDR3. Germline V gene data show CDR1 as MDHEN and CDR2 as SYDVKM. V lost 2 bases and J lost 2, with 10 bases in between. The CDR3 region is CASSLEGLPYEQYF. The CDR3 DNA reads as TGTGCCAGCAGTTTAGAGGGGCTCCCCTACGAGCAGTACTTC.

This clonotype was detected many times. V usage is TRBV7-2 and J usage is TRBJ2-3, with 14 bases aligning to TRBD2. The CDR3 runs 17 residues. Germline V CDR1 and CDR2: SGHTA, FQGNSA. Germline trimming cut 6 bases from V and 5 bases from J; bases unmatched to any gene: 10. The CDR3 loop is CASRGGGTSGRKDTQYF. The CDR3 nucleotides read TGTGCCAGCAGAGGCGGGGGGACTAGCGGGAGAAAAGATACGCAGTATTTT.

This clonotype was detected many times. This chain uses TRBV5-6 with TRBJ1-1; 9 bases map to TRBD1. The germline CDR1 and CDR2 sequences are SGHDT and YYEEEE. The ends lost 3 bases at V and 5 bases at J; junction bases unmatched: 8. The CDR3 consists of 15 residues. The CDR3 is CASSWGQGPRTEAFF. The CDR3 DNA is TGTGCCAGCAGCTGGGGACAGGGTCCGAGGACTGAAGCTTTCTTT.

This clonotype showed up many times. This chain connects TRBV20-1 to TRBJ1-2, with 9 nucleotides matching TRBD1. The CDR3 has 14 amino acids. V lost 3 bases, J lost 3 bases, and 5 bases stayed unmatched. CDR1 and CDR2 (germline): DFQATT, SNEGSKA (reference sequence). CDR3 DNA: TGCAGTGCTAGTCCCACAGGGGGCGACTATGGCTACACCTTC. Its translation: CSASPTGGDYGYTF.

This clonotype occurred many times. V gene TRBV28 combines with J gene TRBJ1-3; no clear D. CDR3 size: 15 residues. The V end lost 5 bases, the J end lost 2 bases, and 13 bases lay between the germline ends. Per the germline V gene, CDR1 is MDHEN and CDR2 is SYDVKM. CDR3 DNA: TGTGCCAGCAGTACGGTAGAGGGCCCTGGAAACACCATATATTTT. Amino acid sequence: CASSTVEGPGNTIYF.

The sample holds many counts of this clonotype. The chain is built from TRBV18 and TRBJ2-7; 8 bases are shared with TRBD1. Per the germline V gene, CDR1 is KGHSH and CDR2 is LQKENI. J gave up 4 bases and V 3 bases, and 14 bases lay outside the gene matches. The CDR3 covers 17 residues. The CDR3 region is CASSPARGQGPRYEQYF. DNA of the CDR3: TGTGCCAGCTCACCCGCTCGAGGACAGGGTCCAAGGTACGAGCAGTACTTC.

This clonotype appeared many times. The chain uses TRBV11-3 and TRBJ1-3; D might be TRBD1 (5 bases). Germline V gives CDR1 SGHNT, CDR2 YENEEA. The CDR3 length is 14 residues. V lost 5 bases and J lost 2, with 10 bases in between. In nucleotides, the CDR3 is TGTGCCAGCAGCCCCGCCAGGGCTGGAAACACCATATATTTT. This sequence encodes CASSPARAGNTIYF.

This clonotype came up many times. The chain carries TRBV11-2 and TRBJ2-7, with TRBD1 matching 7 bases. The CDR3 has 16 residues. Per germline, CDR1 SGHAT and CDR2 FQNNGV. J gave up 0 bases and V 1 base, and 6 bases lay outside the gene matches. The CDR3 DNA sequence: TGTGCCAGCAGCTTAGGGGCCGGGACAGTCTCCTACGAGCAGTACTTC. This translates into CASSLGAGTVSYEQYF.

The CDR3, as DNA: TGTGCCAGCAGTGATTGGGCGGGAGTGCAAGGGACCAGTTCCTACAATGAGCAGTTCTTC. It yields the protein CASSDWAGVQGTSSYNEQFF. The chain is built from TRBV2 and TRBJ2-1; 7 bases match TRBD2. V lost 3 bases and J lost 1; bases outside the gene matches: 18. In germline, CDR1 is SNHLY, CDR2 FYNNEI. This CDR3 contains 20 residues.

This clonotype is termed medium-sized. The chain joins TRBV12-3 or TRBV12-4 to TRBJ2-2, with D unresolved. Between the trimmed V and J ends, which lost 6 bases and 7 bases, there was a span of 9 bases. The CDR3 sequence is 12 residues long. The CDR3 nucleotides read TGTGCCAGCAGAGGCGGTCGCGGGGAGCTGTTTTTT. Translating gives CASRGGRGELFF.

This clonotype was picked up many times. The V and J genes are TRBV7-2 and TRBJ1-2; D is unclear. The germline V and J ends were trimmed by 6 bases and 5 bases, with 13 bases remaining between them. The CDR3 runs to 13 residues. The germline V gene has CDR1 SGHTA and CDR2 FQGNSA. For the CDR3, the DNA is TGTGCCAGCAGGCCCGCCTGGGGATATGGCTACACCTTC. This encodes CASRPAWGYGYTF.

There are many counts of this clonotype. The chain recombines TRBV28 with TRBJ2-1; D gene uncertain. The germline V gene encodes CDR1 MDHEN and CDR2 SYDVKM. The CDR3 length is 11 residues. V was clipped by 5 bases and J by 3 bases, with 2 bases between them. Written as DNA, the CDR3 is TGTGCCAGCAGTCACTACAATGAGCAGTTCTTC. Translating it yields CASSHYNEQFF.

This clonotype was recorded many times. The rearrangement links TRBV7-9 to TRBJ2-7; D remains unclear. The CDR3 is 12 residues long. Germline values: CDR1 SEHNR, CDR2 FQNEAQ (reference sequence). The V end was cut by 5 bases, the J end by 3 bases, with 8 bases between. The CDR3 DNA is TGTGCCAGCAGCAACACGTACTACGAGCAGTACTTC. Translated: CASSNTYYEQYF.

With respect to this clonotype: Since a much larger clone is just one base distant, this may be a read error. V gene TRBV19 combines with J gene TRBJ2-3; no reliable D call. This CDR3 comprises 13 residues. CDR1 LNHDA and CDR2 SQIVND come from the germline V gene (reference sequence). CDR3 amino acids: CASSRLSTDMQYF. The CDR3 nucleotides read TGTGCCAGTAGTAGATTAAGCACAGATATGCAGTATTTT.

This clonotype was picked up many times. The V call is TRBV19, the J call TRBJ2-1; 7 bases map to TRBD2. The V segment lost 4 bases and the J segment 7 bases; nucleotides outside the gene matches: 4. This CDR3 region has 13 residues. Germline lookup yields CDR1 LNHDA and CDR2 SQIVND (reference sequence). The CDR3 here is CASSTHGGNEQFF. The CDR3 DNA reads TGTGCCAGTAGTACCCACGGGGGGAATGAGCAGTTCTTC.

About this clonotype: A single base separates this from a much larger clone, so it may be a read error. CDR3 in DNA: TGCTGTGCTGTCGAACTAGCGGGGGGCGATGAGACCCAGTACTTC. It yields the protein CCAVELAGGDETQYF. This chain links TRBV20-1 with TRBJ2-5; the match to TRBD2 covers 12 bases. The V gene's germline CDR1 is DFQATT and CDR2 SNEGSKA (reference sequence). The CDR3 runs to 15 residues.

This clonotype came up many times. J is TRBJ2-7 and V is TRBV27, with D perhaps TRBD2 (6 bases). The CDR3 consists of 17 residues. Germline V gives CDR1 MNHEY, CDR2 SMNVEV (reference sequence). V gave up 4 bases and J gave up 5 bases, with 24 bases separating them. In DNA, the CDR3 is TGTGCCAGCAGTTCCCCCCAAGGTCTAGCGCGGCCTGACGAGCAGTACTTC. It translates to CASSSPQGLARPDEQYF.

Ten or more counts support this clonotype. The rearrangement links TRBV7-2 to TRBJ1-1; no definite D call. The CDR3 loop spans 13 amino acids. Germline V gene lookup returns CDR1 SGHTA and CDR2 FQGNSA. The ends were cut back, 3 bases at V and 4 bases at J, with 9 bases in the middle. The CDR3 DNA sequence: TGTGCCAGCAGCTTTACCGTGGGCACTGAAGCTTTCTTT. Translated: CASSFTVGTEAFF.

This clonotype was detected ten times or more. The V and J genes are TRBV10-2 and TRBJ2-1, with 7 bases identical to TRBD1. The ends lost 6 bases at V and 8 bases at J; junction bases unmatched: 13. From germline, CDR1 is WSHSY and CDR2 SAAADI. The CDR3 loop spans 15 amino acids. CDR3 bases: TGCGCCAGCAGGACAGGGTCAAAACGGGGCGATGAGCAGTTCTTC. This sequence encodes CASRTGSKRGDEQFF.

This clonotype came up many times. The chain couples TRBV6-6 to TRBJ2-1, with 9 positions matching TRBD2. V was clipped by 6 bases and J by 8 bases; unmatched bases: 5. The CDR3 is made up of 13 amino acids. CDR1 and CDR2 from the germline V gene are MNHNY and SVGAGI (reference sequence). CDR3: CASSDSGSYEQFF. The CDR3 nucleotides read TGTGCCAGCAGCGATAGCGGGAGCTATGAGCAGTTCTTC.

This clonotype has at least ten counts. V gene TRBV5-5 combines with J gene TRBJ2-7; TRBD1 matches at 7 bases. The germline CDR1 and CDR2 sequences are SGHKS and YYEKEE (reference sequence). This CDR3 is built from 12 residues. Trimming cost V 4 bases and J 6 bases; bases outside gene matches: 4. The CDR3 region has the DNA TGTGCCAGCAGCAGGGACAGTTCCGAGCAGTACTTC. It translates to CASSRDSSEQYF.

This clonotype was recorded many times. The chain recombines TRBV10-1 with TRBJ2-1; TRBD2 agrees at 13 bases. The CDR3 runs to 15 residues. V shed 5 bases and J 7 bases; nucleotides not matched to a gene: 5. Per the germline V gene, CDR1 is WNHNN and CDR2 is SYGVQD (reference sequence). The CDR3 is CASSTGTSGKNEQFF. The CDR3 DNA sequence: TGCGCCAGCAGTACCGGGACTAGCGGGAAAAATGAGCAGTTCTTC.

This clonotype was seen ten or more times. The chain joins TRBV24-1 to TRBJ2-2; TRBD1 matches 8 bases. This CDR3 region has 15 residues. Trimming at V came to 8 bases and at J to 4 bases, leaving 8 bases not matched to a gene. The V gene's germline CDR1 is KGHDR and CDR2 SFDVKD. The CDR3 DNA reads TGTGCCACCATGGTCGGTACAGGGGGCACCGGGGAGCTGTTTTTT. As protein: CATMVGTGGTGELFF.